This T cell receptor beta chain was documented in a study of human T cells and chemical hapten exposure. The time point: pre-sensitization, week 0. Treatment: therapeutic diphenylcyclopropenone sensitization with weekly scalp DPC. Participating donors were patients with alopecia, aged 18 to 70 years, considered appropriate candidates for DPC. The authors extracted total RNA from unfractionated whole blood. Notes on the study in general: Unchanged with DPC sensitization were TCRs above 1 in 1000 frequency. Alopecia affecting every donor means their immune response may not match healthy people's.

In this sample, this clonotype turned up a few times. The antigen is undetermined. TCRdb recomputed calls from the RACE reads with MiXCR, one row per CDR3 protein. The sample carries around 250,000 distinct CDR3 sequences, about 8.6% recorded once. This receptor was taken from a woman between 40 and 55 years old with alopecia areata. Some clones in this sample may be carry-over from other donors' samples. The input for sequencing was whole blood, taken in connection with sensitization to the hapten diphenylcyclopropenone (DPC).

Here the CDR3 reads CASSWRGQTRNTGELFF. The CDR3 coding sequence is TGTGCCAGCAGCTGGAGGGGGCAGACAAGGAACACCGGGGAGCTGTTTTTT. This sequence joins TRBV12-3 or TRBV12-4 and TRBJ2-2; tentative D call: TRBD1 (7 bases). Trimming left V 6 bases short and J 1 base short, with 18 bases between. The CDR3 consists of 17 residues.